Presented here are 32 T cell receptor beta chains from one specimen sequenced in a study of beta chain features in type 1 diabetes. The whole isolated RNA underwent reverse transcription, so sequencing captured expressed TCRB transcripts. Sequencing used immunoSEQ multiplex PCR; TCRdb keeps in-frame clones, though not all of them. The table includes about 130,000 clones, 9.2% detected once. The sequencing input was central memory CD4+ T cells from blood. These receptors came from a young man in good health.

The V call is TRBV4-1, the J call TRBJ1-2, with 7 bases that match TRBD1. The CDR3 sequence is 18 residues long. J was trimmed by 0 bases and V by 0 bases; bases with no gene match: 10. Looked up from germline, CDR1 is MGHRA and CDR2 is YSYEKL. In DNA form, the CDR3 reads TGCGCCAGCAGCCAAGATAGGACAGGAACAGGCACTAACTATGGCTACACCTTC. Translated, it gives CASSQDRTGTGTNYGYTF.

There are a few counts of this clone. The chain combines TRBV2 with TRBJ2-1, with 12 bases identical to TRBD1. After removal of 6 bases from V and 5 bases from J, the junction contained 5 bases not matched to a gene. The CDR3 has 15 amino acids. Per the germline V gene, CDR1 is SNHLY and CDR2 is FYNNEI. CDR3 in amino acids: CASRGTGGPNNEQFF. The CDR3 DNA follows: TGTGCCAGCAGGGGGACAGGGGGCCCGAACAATGAGCAGTTCTTC.

As DNA, the CDR3 is TGTGCCAGCAGCTTAGCGGGGGTAGAGACCCAGTACTTC. As protein: CASSLAGVETQYF. The chain uses TRBV5-6 and TRBJ2-5; 8 bases match TRBD2. V trimming: 2 bases; J trimming: 4 bases; junction bases outside the gene matches: 1. This CDR3 has 13 amino acids. Germline-derived CDR1 and CDR2 are SGHDT and YYEEEE. The full variable domain, in which reference TRBV5-6 and TRBJ2-5 provide the parts outside the CDR3, is DAGVTQSPTHLIKTRGQQVTLRCSPKSGHDTVSWYQQALGQGPQFIFQYYEEEERQRGNFPDRFSGHQFPNYSSELNVNALLLGDSALYLCASSLAGVETQYFGPGTRLLVL.

V gene TRBV5-1 combines with J gene TRBJ2-3; TRBD2 is a possible D gene (6 bases). The CDR3 runs 14 residues. V was shortened by 4 bases and J by 2 bases, with 11 bases between the two germline ends. Germline CDR1 is SGHRS and CDR2 is YFSETQ. The CDR3 reads CASSRGTPTDTQYF. The CDR3 nucleotides are TGCGCCAGCAGCCGGGGGACTCCCACAGATACGCAGTATTTT. The variable domain in full, with the rest retrieved from reference TRBV5-1 and TRBJ2-3, is KAGVTQTPRYLIKTRGQQVTLSCSPISGHRSVSWYQQTPGQGLQFLFEYFSETQRNKGNFPGRFSGRQFSNSRSEMNVSTLELGDSALYLCASSRGTPTDTQYFGPGTRLTVL.

This clone has just a few counts. CDR3 residues: CASSLPPTGFGNTIYF. DNA for the CDR3: TGTGCCAGCAGCTTACCCCCTACAGGGTTTGGAAACACCATATATTTT. This chain uses TRBV7-2 with TRBJ1-3; a weak D match, TRBD1 (6 bases). Germline V gene sequence: CDR1 SGHTA, CDR2 FQGNSA. The CDR3 has 16 amino acids. Trimming stripped 2 bases from V and 3 bases from J, with 14 bases between.

The chain employs TRBV11-3 and TRBJ2-5, with 7 bases lining up with TRBD1. The CDR3 extends over 14 amino acids. J lost 5 bases, V lost 0 bases, and 3 bases had no gene match. Germline CDR1 reads SGHNT; CDR2 reads YENEEA. CDR3 coding DNA: TGTGCCAGCAGCTTAGAAGGGGGCCTCGAGACCCAGTACTTC. It encodes CASSLEGGLETQYF.

There are a few counts of this clone. The rearrangement uses TRBV28 and TRBJ1-6; no firm D call. The CDR3 contains 14 residues. The V end lost 3 bases, the J end lost 10 bases, and 13 bases lay between the germline ends. Germline V CDR1 and CDR2: MDHEN, SYDVKM. CDR3 coding DNA: TGTGCCAGCAGTTTTGTAGATGGAGCATCACCCCTCCACTTT. It yields the protein CASSFVDGASPLHF.

The DNA of the CDR3 is TGTGCCAGCCGTAGCGGGGGGGCCTACAATGAGCAGTTCTTC. It encodes CASRSGGAYNEQFF. V is TRBV28 and J is TRBJ2-1, with 11 positions matching TRBD2. The CDR3 has 14 residues. In germline, CDR1 is MDHEN, CDR2 SYDVKM. V lost 8 bases to trimming and J lost 2 bases; unmatched junction nucleotides: 2.

This chain joins TRBV2 and TRBJ1-3; TRBD1 agrees at 9 bases. The CDR3 consists of 15 residues. V was clipped by 2 bases and J by 3 bases; unmatched bases: 2. Looked up from germline, CDR1 is SNHLY and CDR2 is FYNNEI. The CDR3 DNA reads TGTGCCAGCAGTGAAAGGACAGGGGTTGGAAACACCATATATTTT. Amino acids: CASSERTGVGNTIYF. Full variable domain (outside the CDR3, taken from reference TRBV2 and TRBJ1-3): EPEVTQTPSHQVTQMGQEVILRCVPISNHLYFYWYRQILGQKVEFLVSFYNNEISEKSEIFDDQFSVERPDGSNFTLKIRSTKLEDSAMYFCASSERTGVGNTIYFGEGSWLTVV.

This chain connects TRBV6-6 to TRBJ1-1, with 9 bases matching TRBD1. J lost 3 bases, V lost 4 bases, and 6 bases had no gene match. This CDR3 comprises 15 residues. Germline CDR1 MNHNY, CDR2 SVGAGI (reference sequence). The CDR3 DNA is TGTGCCAGCAGTTTCCAAGGACAGGGGTACACTGAAGCTTTCTTT. Encoded protein: CASSFQGQGYTEAFF.

The table lists this clone with a few counts. V gene TRBV5-6 combines with J gene TRBJ2-2; D possibly corresponds to TRBD1 (5 bases). Germline V gives CDR1 SGHDT, CDR2 YYEEEE. V lost 1 base to trimming and J lost 3 bases, with 10 bases between them. This CDR3 is built from 15 residues. This chain's CDR3 is CASSLFRVDTGELFF. As DNA, the CDR3 is TGTGCCAGCAGCTTGTTCAGGGTAGACACCGGGGAGCTGTTTTTT.

This clone came up a few times. This chain connects TRBV30 to TRBJ2-5, with unresolved D. This CDR3 spans 14 amino acids. Germline V gene sequence: CDR1 GTSNPN, CDR2 SVGIG (reference sequence). Between the trimmed V and J ends, which lost 0 bases and 2 bases, there was a span of 10 bases. The CDR3 nucleotides are TGTGCCTGGAGTGTGATAGCAGTTCAAGAGACCCAGTACTTC. Protein: CAWSVIAVQETQYF.

The J gene is TRBJ2-7, the V gene TRBV6-5; TRBD1 aligns across 7 bases. Germline CDR1 and CDR2: MNHEY and SVGAGI. This CDR3 comprises 16 residues. The V and J ends lost 2 bases and 3 bases, in that order; junction bases with no gene match: 10. DNA of the CDR3: TGTGCCAGCAGTTACGGGGGATCGGACAGGCTCTACGAGCAGTACTTC. Residues: CASSYGGSDRLYEQYF.

The gene calls are TRBV6-5 and TRBJ1-1, with D tentatively TRBD1 (5 bases). V was shortened by 6 bases and J by 10 bases, with 15 bases between the two germline ends. Germline V gene sequence: CDR1 MNHEY, CDR2 SVGAGI. The CDR3 has 12 amino acids. The CDR3 region has the DNA TGTGCCAGCAGGCCAAGGCAGGGCCCAGCTTTCTTT. It is translated as CASRPRQGPAFF.

The CDR3 is CASSLRGEEQFF. CDR3 nucleotide sequence: TGTGCCAGCAGCTTACGGGGGGAGGAGCAGTTCTTC. The rearrangement uses TRBV7-3 and TRBJ2-1, with 7 bases identical to TRBD2. Trimming at V came to 2 bases and at J to 10 bases, leaving 2 bases not matched to a gene. This CDR3 is 12 amino acids long. Germline assignment: CDR1 SGHTA and CDR2 FQGTGA.

This clone appeared a few times. V is TRBV7-2 and J is TRBJ1-3, with TRBD1 matching 9 bases. CDR1 and CDR2 (germline): SGHTA, FQGNSA. This CDR3 has 17 amino acids. V trimming: 5 bases; J trimming: 0 bases; junction bases outside the gene matches: 8. In DNA form, the CDR3 reads TGTGCCAGCAGCGTTAACAGGGGGCCGAGCTCTGGAAACACCATATATTTT. Residues: CASSVNRGPSSGNTIYF.

This clone was seen ten or more times. The V gene is TRBV7-2, the J gene TRBJ2-3; 8 nucleotides agree with TRBD2. V trimming: 2 bases; J trimming: 0 bases; junction bases outside the gene matches: 1. Germline V gene sequence: CDR1 SGHTA, CDR2 FQGNSA. The CDR3 spans 15 residues. The CDR3 loop reads CASSLPSGSTDTQYF. As DNA, the CDR3 is TGTGCCAGCAGCTTACCTAGCGGGAGCACAGATACGCAGTATTTT.

The genes are TRBV2 and TRBJ1-6; 10 bases fit TRBD1. The germline V gene encodes CDR1 SNHLY and CDR2 FYNNEI. The CDR3 loop spans 14 amino acids. V lost 6 bases, J lost 9 bases, and 5 bases stayed unmatched. CDR3 bases: TGTGCCAGCAGGCCGGGACAGGGGTCTTCACCCCTCCACTTT. Protein product: CASRPGQGSSPLHF.

This clone was observed a handful of times. The J gene is TRBJ1-2, the V gene TRBV6-5, with 9 bases aligning to TRBD1. From germline, CDR1 is MNHEY and CDR2 SVGAGI. The ends lost 6 bases at V and 7 bases at J; junction bases unmatched: 12. The CDR3 length is 15 residues. DNA for the CDR3: TGTGCCAGCAGGGAATACACAGGGGGCTGGCGTGGCTACACCTTC. Its protein product is CASREYTGGWRGYTF.

V usage is TRBV4-2 and J usage is TRBJ2-3, with 8 bases lining up with TRBD2. The germline V gene encodes CDR1 LGHNA and CDR2 YNFKEQ. The CDR3 has 19 amino acids. The V segment lost 4 bases and the J segment 2 bases; nucleotides outside the gene matches: 17. Written as DNA, the CDR3 is TGTGCCAGCAGCCCCAATCTCGGGGGGGCCCCTAGAATCACAGATACGCAGTATTTT. Translation: CASSPNLGGAPRITDTQYF.

The V gene is TRBV11-2, the J gene TRBJ2-7; TRBD2 agrees at 8 bases. The CDR3 totals 15 residues. The V gene end was trimmed by 7 bases and the J gene end by 0 bases; junction bases not matched to a gene: 8. Germline V CDR1 and CDR2: SGHAT, FQNNGV. The CDR3 DNA sequence: TGTGCCAGCAACAACCCGGGACTAGGCTCCTACGAGCAGTACTTC. Protein: CASNNPGLGSYEQYF.

The chain carries TRBV14 and TRBJ2-2; 8 bases fit TRBD1. CDR1 is SGHDN, CDR2 FVKESK, per germline. The junction had 5 bases not matched to a gene; V was cut back by 5 bases and J by 6 bases. The length of the CDR3 is 14 residues. This chain's CDR3 is CASSVQGASGELFF. The CDR3 DNA is TGTGCCAGCAGCGTCCAGGGGGCATCCGGGGAGCTGTTTTTT.

The V call is TRBV4-2, the J call TRBJ2-2; 8 nucleotides match TRBD1. The CDR3 length is 16 residues. Per the germline V gene, CDR1 is LGHNA and CDR2 is YNFKEQ. J lost 8 bases, V lost 0 bases, and 8 bases had no gene match. CDR3 DNA sequence: TGTGCCAGCAGCCAAGATTGGCCAGGGGGCTGGGGGGAGCTGTTTTTT. It is translated as CASSQDWPGGWGELFF.

The rearrangement uses TRBV4-3 and TRBJ1-1; a possible D gene is TRBD1 (6 bases). The germline CDR1 and CDR2 sequences are LGHNA and YSLEER. Trimming removed 3 bases from V and 10 bases from J, with 15 bases in between. The CDR3 is 13 amino acids. The CDR3: CASSQEYDRRAFF. The CDR3 DNA follows: TGCGCCAGCAGCCAGGAATATGACAGGCGAGCTTTCTTT.

This clone was counted between two and nine times. This chain links TRBV28 with TRBJ1-2, with D unclear. This CDR3 spans 15 amino acids. The V and J ends lost 3 bases and 3 bases respectively, with 14 bases between them. Germline CDR1 reads MDHEN; CDR2 reads SYDVKM. The CDR3 reads CASSFSSRLYYGYTF. DNA of the CDR3: TGTGCCAGCAGTTTTTCTTCTAGATTGTACTATGGCTACACCTTC.

The V and J genes are TRBV7-2 and TRBJ1-2, with TRBD1 identical over 7 bases. V gave up 1 base and J gave up 2 bases; unmatched junction bases: 7. Germline lookup yields CDR1 SGHTA and CDR2 FQGNSA. The CDR3 length is 16 residues. CDR3 nucleotide sequence: TGTGCCAGCAGCTTAGGGGAGACAGGGCTCAACTATGGCTACACCTTC. Translation gives CASSLGETGLNYGYTF.

This clone has just a few counts. V and J are TRBV7-9 and TRBJ2-7, with D hard to call. The CDR3 is made up of 14 amino acids. Germline values: CDR1 SEHNR, CDR2 FQNEAQ (reference sequence). Between the trimmed V and J ends, which lost 1 base and 0 bases, there was a span of 7 bases. Here the CDR3 reads CASSLVPGSYEQYF. CDR3 in DNA: TGTGCCAGCAGCTTAGTTCCGGGCTCCTACGAGCAGTACTTC. Full variable domain (outside the CDR3, taken from reference TRBV7-9 and TRBJ2-7): DTGVSQNPRHKITKRGQNVTFRCDPISEHNRLYWYRQTLGQGPEFLTYFQNEAQLEKSRLLSDRFSAERPKGSFSTLEIQRTEQGDSAMYLCASSLVPGSYEQYFGPGTRLTVT.

The CDR3 is CASSGQVSDTQYF. Written as DNA, the CDR3 is TGTGCCAGCAGTGGGCAGGTCTCAGATACGCAGTATTTT. The chain couples TRBV6-1 to TRBJ2-3, with D hard to call. The germline gives CDR1 MNHNS, CDR2 SASEGT. Trimming stripped 4 bases from V and 4 bases from J, with 9 bases between. The CDR3 has 13 amino acids.

CDR3 DNA: TGTGCCAGCAGTTACGGACAGGGGGTAAATCAGCCCCAGCATTTT. It specifies CASSYGQGVNQPQHF. This chain connects TRBV6-5 to TRBJ1-5; 10 bases match TRBD1. With 2 bases clipped from V and 4 bases from J, the junction kept 2 bases outside the gene matches. Per the germline V gene, CDR1 is MNHEY and CDR2 is SVGAGI. CDR3 length: 15 residues.

This chain joins TRBV6-6 and TRBJ1-2; D is unclear. This CDR3 region has 13 residues. The germline V gene encodes CDR1 MNHNY and CDR2 SVGAGI (reference sequence). V was pared by 8 bases and J by 4 bases, with 14 bases between. The chain's CDR3 is CASGPRGFYGYTF. The CDR3 coding sequence is TGTGCCAGCGGCCCTCGGGGATTCTATGGCTACACCTTC.

The rearrangement uses TRBV18 and TRBJ1-1; D is uncertain. Germline V lookup: CDR1 KGHSH, CDR2 LQKENI. This CDR3 spans 13 amino acids. V gave up 3 bases and J gave up 8 bases, with 13 bases separating them. The CDR3 sequence: CASSPGAGPEAFF. In DNA, the CDR3 is TGTGCCAGCTCACCCGGAGCGGGTCCCGAAGCTTTCTTT.

This chain joins TRBV28 and TRBJ2-5, with D possibly matching TRBD2 (7 bases). There are 15 residues in the CDR3. The germline V gene encodes CDR1 MDHEN and CDR2 SYDVKM. V was trimmed by 0 bases and J by 5 bases, leaving 13 bases between them. The DNA of the CDR3 is TGTGCCAGCAGTTTATGGGGGGAGGGGGAGGAGACCCAGTACTTC. Translation gives CASSLWGEGEETQYF.